A single sample gave rise to the 14 T cell receptor beta chains below, sequenced in a study of blood T cell repertoires in COVID-19. Profiled with immunoSEQ multiplex PCR; TCRdb holds only in-frame clones, not every one. Here the sample spans under 200,000 clones, roughly 90% being singletons. The specimen was peripheral blood. The source is a young man with active or convalescent COVID-19.

The V and J genes are TRBV5-1 and TRBJ1-4, with a tentative D call TRBD1 (6 bases). Germline V gene data show CDR1 as SGHRS and CDR2 as YFSETQ. Trimming shortened V by 5 bases and J by 1 base, and 18 bases separated the two germline ends. This CDR3 is built from 17 residues. This chain's CDR3 is CASSKQGDSRTNEKLFF. The DNA for the CDR3 is TGCGCCAGCAGTAAACAGGGTGACTCACGAACTAATGAAAAACTGTTTTTT.

V usage is TRBV28 and J usage is TRBJ1-1, with D perhaps matching TRBD1 (5 bases). Trimming stripped 5 bases from V and 3 bases from J, with 16 bases between. This CDR3 is built from 15 residues. CDR1 MDHEN and CDR2 SYDVKM come from the germline V gene. The CDR3: CASSPPGNWDTEAFF. CDR3 nucleotides: TGTGCCAGCAGTCCCCCAGGGAATTGGGACACTGAAGCTTTCTTT.

This sequence joins TRBV6-1 and TRBJ1-2; TRBD1 might be the D (5 bases). The germline CDR1 and CDR2 sequences are MNHNS and SASEGT. The CDR3 loop spans 14 amino acids. Trimming pared 0 bases from V and 8 bases from J, leaving 13 bases between. CDR3 sequence (DNA): TGTGCCAGCAGTGAAGCATGGGGACTTGGGGGCTACACCTTC. Protein product: CASSEAWGLGGYTF.

This chain joins TRBV15 and TRBJ2-1, with D unclear. The CDR3 is 16 residues long. The germline gives CDR1 LNHNV, CDR2 YYDKDF (reference sequence). Trimming took 0 bases from V and 5 from J, leaving 14 bases between them. CDR3 DNA sequence: TGTGCCACCAGCAGAGAGGGCCCGTTCTTGGACAATGAGCAGTTCTTC. It codes for CATSREGPFLDNEQFF.

This chain uses TRBV6-5 with TRBJ1-6; D gene unclear. V was trimmed by 6 bases and J by 9 bases, leaving 9 bases between them. The CDR3 extends over 12 amino acids. Germline V gene lookup returns CDR1 MNHEY and CDR2 SVGAGI. CDR3 sequence reads: CASRGVSSPLHF. CDR3 nucleotides: TGTGCCAGCAGGGGAGTAAGTTCACCCCTCCACTTT.

The chain links TRBV19 to TRBJ1-1, with 7 bases identical to TRBD1. The CDR3 is made up of 14 amino acids. The germline V gene has CDR1 LNHDA and CDR2 SQIVND (reference sequence). J gave up 6 bases and V 6 bases, and 10 bases lay outside the gene matches. For the CDR3, the DNA is TGTGCCAGTAGCCAGGGACAGCTCACCGCTGAAGCTTTCTTT. Protein: CASSQGQLTAEAFF.

The rearrangement joins TRBV11-2 to TRBJ1-1; TRBD1 might be the D (5 bases). Trimming shortened V by 6 bases and J by 5 bases, and 16 bases separated the two germline ends. This CDR3 has 14 residues. CDR1 is SGHAT, CDR2 FQNNGV, per germline. The CDR3 bases are TGTGCCAGCAGTTTGGGGATTAAGGGGACTGAAGCTTTCTTT. It codes for CASSLGIKGTEAFF.

The rearrangement joins TRBV10-2 to TRBJ2-3; 8 bases are a match to TRBD2. This CDR3 has 15 residues. Looked up from germline, CDR1 is WSHSY and CDR2 is SAAADI. The V gene end was trimmed by 7 bases and the J gene end by 0 bases; junction bases not matched to a gene: 6. Here the CDR3 DNA reads TGCGCCAGCAAGGGCGGGAGGTCTAGCACAGATACGCAGTATTTT. Translation: CASKGGRSSTDTQYF.

This chain connects TRBV6-6 to TRBJ1-2; D is unclear. The CDR3 extends over 13 amino acids. Trimming left V 2 bases short and J 7 bases short, with 11 bases between. Germline CDR1 MNHNY, CDR2 SVGAGI (reference sequence). In DNA, the CDR3 is TGTGCCAGCAGTTACGGAGTTTCTTCTGGCTACACCTTC. Encoded protein: CASSYGVSSGYTF.

This chain uses TRBV30 with TRBJ2-7; 8 bases fit TRBD2. CDR3 size: 15 residues. The germline V gene has CDR1 GTSNPN and CDR2 SVGIG (reference sequence). Trimming removed 3 bases from V and 2 bases from J; junction bases left unmatched: 9. CDR3 loop: CAWRMGRRGAYEQYF. The CDR3 DNA follows: TGTGCCTGGAGAATGGGTCGGCGGGGGGCCTACGAGCAGTACTTC.

The chain recombines TRBV7-2 with TRBJ1-6; D uncertain. The V end lost 0 bases, the J end lost 7 bases, and 10 bases lay between the germline ends. The germline V gene has CDR1 SGHTA and CDR2 FQGNSA. The CDR3 totals 15 residues. CDR3 sequence (DNA): TGTGCCAGCAGCTTAGCGACTACACAGAATTCACCCCTCCACTTT. Its translation: CASSLATTQNSPLHF.

This clone was picked up one time. J is TRBJ2-5 and V is TRBV6-1, with TRBD1 as a possible D gene (5 bases). The CDR3 covers 13 residues. V was shortened by 3 bases and J by 0 bases, with 5 bases between the two germline ends. Germline CDR1 and CDR2: MNHNS and SASEGT. The CDR3 protein is CASSDRDQETQYF. CDR3 nucleotide sequence: TGTGCCAGCAGTGACAGGGACCAAGAGACCCAGTACTTC.

The V call is TRBV7-9, the J call TRBJ2-1; no firm D call. Between the trimmed V and J ends, which lost 3 bases and 1 base, there was a span of 10 bases. There are 15 residues in the CDR3. CDR1 and CDR2 from the germline V gene are SEHNR and FQNEAQ (reference sequence). CDR3 sequence reads: CASSFEATSYNEQFF. CDR3 sequence (DNA): TGTGCCAGCAGCTTTGAGGCCACATCCTACAATGAGCAGTTCTTC. Using reference TRBV7-9 and TRBJ2-1 for the parts outside the CDR3, the full variable domain is DTGVSQNPRHKITKRGQNVTFRCDPISEHNRLYWYRQTLGQGPEFLTYFQNEAQLEKSRLLSDRFSAERPKGSFSTLEIQRTEQGDSAMYLCASSFEATSYNEQFFGPGTRLTVL.

This clone has a handful of counts. The J gene is TRBJ1-4, the V gene TRBV6-5; TRBD1 is a possible D gene (5 bases). The CDR3 contains 14 residues. V gave up 6 bases and J gave up 7 bases, with 15 bases separating them. CDR1 MNHEY and CDR2 SVGAGI come from the germline V gene. The CDR3 bases are TGTGCCAGCAGGTCCGGCCAAAGGGGTGAAAAACTGTTTTTT. Translating it yields CASRSGQRGEKLFF.